The entry below gives a single TCR beta chain sequence along with its context. Rearranged V-D-J TRB sequences were amplified with a mixed TRB-A/B primer pool. From the multiplex PCR reads, TCRdb called clonotypes with MiXCR, one entry per CDR3 protein. The sample has about 13,000 distinct CDR3 sequences, 20% to 30% seen once. Germline V gene lookup returns CDR1 SGHRS and CDR2 YFSETQ. J was trimmed by 4 bases and V by 0 bases; bases with no gene match: 1. The CDR3 spans 14 residues. The sample is drawn from a study of T cell repertoires in aging, cancer and after chemotherapy. Peripheral blood genomic DNA, not sorted cells or RNA, was the template.

The chain joins TRBV5-1 to TRBJ1-1; 9 nucleotides align to TRBD1. The sequence came from a human donor in good health. Sequenced sample: blood. CDR3 nucleotide sequence: TGCGCCAGCAGCTTGGAACAGGGGGCCACTGAAGCTTTCTTT. Translated: CASSLEQGATEAFF.